These T cell receptor beta chains were read from a single sample in a study of blood T cell repertoires in COVID-19. Clones were sequenced by immunoSEQ multiplex PCR, and TCRdb holds only the in-frame ones, with some missing. The sample lists approximately 27,000 clones; under 85% were seen once. The specimen sequenced was peripheral blood. The receptors here all came from a man aged 65 to 85 with acute or convalescent COVID-19. CDR3s leave out the opening cysteine and the closing phenylalanine or tryptophan. Expanded clones get a size class; other rows say once, few or many, or leave the size out.

length	V	size	J	CDR3
14	TRBV30	few	TRBJ1-5	AWSSLTGAGNQPQH
13	TRBV20-1	-	TRBJ2-5	SASAPEGRKETQY
14	TRBV6-2/TRBV6-3	-	TRBJ2-4	ASSSNNLLAKNIQY
13	TRBV5-1	-	TRBJ1-5	ASSLSTGGNQPQH
12	TRBV29-1	-	TRBJ2-7	SVRKGAVSYEQY
12	TRBV9	-	TRBJ2-3	ASREGTSTDTQY
13	TRBV7-9	-	TRBJ1-4	ASSLHRDRAEKLF
10	TRBV10-2	-	TRBJ2-1	ASGAGGRWEF
12	TRBV7-2	-	TRBJ2-7	ASSLTPEGPGSY
13	TRBV4-3	-	TRBJ1-2	ASSQGRLQFYGYT
11	TRBV7-3	few	TRBJ2-7	ASSPSRGGEQY
11	TRBV9	-	TRBJ2-1	ASSASRDREQF
14	TRBV7-2	-	TRBJ1-2	ASSGQPGQGAYGYT
12	TRBV7-2	once	TRBJ2-3	ASSPQGLGDTQY
13	TRBV5-1	-	TRBJ1-1	ASSEQGTVDTEAF
10	TRBV12-5	-	TRBJ1-1	ASGPEITEAF
11	TRBV6-5	-	TRBJ2-1	ASRIDWPSEQF
11	TRBV27	-	TRBJ1-5	ASSFVRGQPQH
12	TRBV2	-	TRBJ1-5	ASSASGGQQPQH
13	TRBV27	-	TRBJ2-3	ASSFLAGGPDTQY
13	TRBV11-3	-	TRBJ2-3	ASSRTSGMADTQY
13	TRBV4-1	-	TRBJ1-2	ASSRLEGGGYGYT
12	TRBV7-9	few	TRBJ1-2	ASSLAPSGDGYT
13	TRBV27	-	TRBJ1-5	ASSPGQTKSGPQH
14	TRBV3-1/TRBV3-2	-	TRBJ1-4	ASSTLTGGANEKLF
12	TRBV5-1	-	TRBJ1-2	ASSPGEGSYGYT
10	TRBV5-8	-	TRBJ1-2	ASSLDRYGYT
12	TRBV7-8	-	TRBJ1-3	ASSLAGSGNTIY
13	TRBV5-6	-	TRBJ2-7	ASSYLAGGVYEQY
13	TRBV5-4	-	TRBJ2-7	ASSLAQGGSYEQY
14	TRBV28	few	TRBJ2-2	ASSLLAGVSRGELF
13	TRBV6-5	-	TRBJ1-4	ASSYAVGGREKLF
13	TRBV5-6	-	TRBJ2-7	ASSLRQGKGHEQY
13	TRBV5-1	few	TRBJ2-3	ASSLAPSSTDTQY
12	TRBV5-1	-	TRBJ1-2	ASSLWGGTYGYT
11	TRBV30	few	TRBJ2-2	AGGRRDTGELF
13	TRBV11-2	-	TRBJ1-1	ASSPNAVPNTEAF
13	TRBV6-6	-	TRBJ2-2	ASSFGTGNTGELF
12	TRBV18	-	TRBJ2-7	ASSPQPGAYEQY
13	TRBV7-9	-	TRBJ2-1	ASSPGYGGDNEQF
16	TRBV5-5	-	TRBJ1-1	ASSLGLGWGLGNTEAF
13	TRBV21-1	-	TRBJ2-7	ARKRGGHSSYEQY
14	TRBV6-5	-	TRBJ2-1	ASSSNSGGNYNEQF
14	TRBV4-2	-	TRBJ1-6	ASSLSSTGSNSPLH
10	TRBV5-4	-	TRBJ2-7	ASSLDGYEQY
11	TRBV5-1	-	TRBJ2-7	ASSYGSLPEQY
9	TRBV21-1	-	TRBJ2-3	TSSKRLGQY
13	TRBV9	-	TRBJ2-3	ASSQGRGAPDTQY
14	TRBV6-6	-	TRBJ1-1	ASSKYGTGLNTEAF
13	TRBV4-2	-	TRBJ2-1	ASSQEIAGGNQQF
14	TRBV4-2	-	TRBJ1-4	ASSQDKRDRDEKLF